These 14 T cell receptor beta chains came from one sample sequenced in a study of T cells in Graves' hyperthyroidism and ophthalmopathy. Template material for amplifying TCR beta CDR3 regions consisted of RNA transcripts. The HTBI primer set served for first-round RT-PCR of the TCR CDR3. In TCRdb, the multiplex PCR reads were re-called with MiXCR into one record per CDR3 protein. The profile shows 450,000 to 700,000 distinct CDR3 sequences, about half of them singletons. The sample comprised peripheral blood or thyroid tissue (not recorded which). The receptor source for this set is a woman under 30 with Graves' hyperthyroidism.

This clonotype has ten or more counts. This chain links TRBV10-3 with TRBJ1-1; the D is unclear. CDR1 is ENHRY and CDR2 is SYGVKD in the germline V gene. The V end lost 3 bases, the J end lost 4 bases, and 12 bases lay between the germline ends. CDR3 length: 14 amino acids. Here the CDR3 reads CAISDAGERTEAFF. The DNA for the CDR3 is TGTGCCATCAGTGACGCGGGCGAGCGCACTGAAGCTTTCTTT.

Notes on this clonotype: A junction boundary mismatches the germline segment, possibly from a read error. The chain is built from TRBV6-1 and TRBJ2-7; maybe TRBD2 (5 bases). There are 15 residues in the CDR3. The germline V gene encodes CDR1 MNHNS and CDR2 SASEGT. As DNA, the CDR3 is TGTGCCAGCATCTCCTTTAGAGTTCCCACCGGGGAGCTGTACTTC. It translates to CASISFRVPTGELYF.

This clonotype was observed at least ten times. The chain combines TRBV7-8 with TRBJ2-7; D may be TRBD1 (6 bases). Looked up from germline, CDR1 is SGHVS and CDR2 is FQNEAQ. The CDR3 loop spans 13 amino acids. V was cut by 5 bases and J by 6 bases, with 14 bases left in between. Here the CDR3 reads CASSTTGFREQYF. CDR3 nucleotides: TGTGCCAGCAGCACTACAGGGTTTCGCGAGCAGTACTTC.

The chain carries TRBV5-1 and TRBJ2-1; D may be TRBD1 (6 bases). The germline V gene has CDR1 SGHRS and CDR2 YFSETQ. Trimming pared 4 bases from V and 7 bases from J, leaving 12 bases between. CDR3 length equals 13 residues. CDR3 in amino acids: CASSLWGRNEQFF. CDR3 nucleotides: TGCGCCAGCAGCCTCTGGGGGCGGAATGAGCAGTTCTTC.

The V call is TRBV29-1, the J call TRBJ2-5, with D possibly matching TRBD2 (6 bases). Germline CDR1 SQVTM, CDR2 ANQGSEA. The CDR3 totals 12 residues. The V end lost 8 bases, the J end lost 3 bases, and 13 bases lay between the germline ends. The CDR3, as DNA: TGCAGCTTAGCAGCGGGCAAAGAGACCCAGTACTTC. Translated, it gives CSLAAGKETQYF.

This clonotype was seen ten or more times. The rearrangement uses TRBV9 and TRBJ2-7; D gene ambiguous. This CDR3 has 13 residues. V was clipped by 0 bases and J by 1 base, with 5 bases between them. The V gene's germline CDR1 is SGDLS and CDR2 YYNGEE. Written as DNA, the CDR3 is TGTGCCAGCAGCGTAGATGGGTCCTACGAGCAGTACTTC. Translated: CASSVDGSYEQYF.

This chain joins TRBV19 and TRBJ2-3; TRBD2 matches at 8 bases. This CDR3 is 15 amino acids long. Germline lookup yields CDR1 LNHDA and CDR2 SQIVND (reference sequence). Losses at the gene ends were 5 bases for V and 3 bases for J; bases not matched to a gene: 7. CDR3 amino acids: CASSLSGGATDTQYF. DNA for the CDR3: TGTGCCAGTAGTCTATCGGGAGGGGCTACAGATACGCAGTATTTT. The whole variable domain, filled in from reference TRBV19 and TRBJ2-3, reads DGGITQSPKYLFRKEGQNVTLSCEQNLNHDAMYWYRQDPGQGLRLIYYSQIVNDFQKGDIAEGYSVSREKKESFPLTVTSAQKNPTAFYLCASSLSGGATDTQYFGPGTRLTVL.

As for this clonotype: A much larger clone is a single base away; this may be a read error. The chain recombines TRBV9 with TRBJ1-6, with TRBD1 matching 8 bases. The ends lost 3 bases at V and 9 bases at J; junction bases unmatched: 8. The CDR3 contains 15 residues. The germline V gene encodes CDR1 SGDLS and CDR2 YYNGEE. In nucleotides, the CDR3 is TGTGCCAGCAGCGCCCGGGACAGGAATTCTTCACCCCTCCACTTT. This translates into CASSARDRNSSPLHF.

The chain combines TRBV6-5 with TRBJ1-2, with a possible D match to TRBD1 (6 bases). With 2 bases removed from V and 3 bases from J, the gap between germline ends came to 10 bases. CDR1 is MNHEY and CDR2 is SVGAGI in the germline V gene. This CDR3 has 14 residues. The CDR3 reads CASSYPGDDYGYTF. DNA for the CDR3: TGTGCCAGCAGTTACCCAGGGGATGACTATGGCTACACCTTC.

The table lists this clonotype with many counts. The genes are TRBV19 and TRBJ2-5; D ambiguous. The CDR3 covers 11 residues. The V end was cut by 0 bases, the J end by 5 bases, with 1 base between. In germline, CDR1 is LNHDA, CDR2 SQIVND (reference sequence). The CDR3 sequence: CASSIEETQYF. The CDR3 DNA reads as TGTGCCAGTAGTATAGAGGAGACCCAGTACTTC.

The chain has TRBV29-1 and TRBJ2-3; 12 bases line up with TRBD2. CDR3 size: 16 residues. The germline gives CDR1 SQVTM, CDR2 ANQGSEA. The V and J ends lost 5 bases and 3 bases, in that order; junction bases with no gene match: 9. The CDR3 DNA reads TGCAGCGTTTTATCCTCTAGCGGGAGGGCAACAGATACGCAGTATTTT. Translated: CSVLSSSGRATDTQYF.

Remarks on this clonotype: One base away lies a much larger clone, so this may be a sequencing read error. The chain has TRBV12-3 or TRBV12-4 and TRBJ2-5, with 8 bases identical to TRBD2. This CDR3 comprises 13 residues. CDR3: CAGRRAGGETQYF. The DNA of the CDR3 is TGTGCCGGCAGGAGGGCGGGAGGCGAGACCCAGTACTTC.

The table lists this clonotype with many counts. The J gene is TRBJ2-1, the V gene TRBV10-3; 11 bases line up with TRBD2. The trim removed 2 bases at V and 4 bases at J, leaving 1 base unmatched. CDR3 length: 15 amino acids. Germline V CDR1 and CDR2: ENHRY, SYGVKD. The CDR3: CAISERTSGYNEQFF. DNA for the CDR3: TGTGCCATCAGTGAGCGGACTAGCGGGTACAATGAGCAGTTCTTC.

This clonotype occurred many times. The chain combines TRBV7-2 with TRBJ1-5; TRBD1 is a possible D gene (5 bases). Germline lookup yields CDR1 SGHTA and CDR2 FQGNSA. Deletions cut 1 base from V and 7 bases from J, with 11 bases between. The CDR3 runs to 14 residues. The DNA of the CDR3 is TGTGCCAGCAGCTTAGTTCCCCGGGGGCAGCCCCAGCATTTT. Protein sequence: CASSLVPRGQPQHF.